This T cell receptor (beta chain) is drawn from a study of CD8 T cells in ankylosing spondylitis. The germline gives CDR1 SEHNR, CDR2 FQNEAQ (reference sequence). V was clipped by 1 base and J by 1 base; unmatched bases: 3. This CDR3 region has 15 residues. TCRdb ran MiXCR on the 5' RACE reads and lists one entry per CDR3 protein. The sample holds 150,000 to 200,000 distinct CDR3 sequences, about 9.9% seen once. The receptor comes from a male donor with ankylosing spondylitis or in good health (not recorded which). V gene TRBV7-9 combines with J gene TRBJ1-1, with 7 bases fitting TRBD1. Source material: blood, either unsorted or a sorted T cell fraction (not recorded which). CDR3 sequence (DNA): TGTGCCAGCAGCTTAGATGGGACAGCGAACACTGAAGCTTTCTTT. It is translated as CASSLDGTANTEAFF.